What follows describes a single T cell receptor (beta chain). Time point noted: newly diagnosed GD, antithyroid drugs for less than 3 months. PBMC-extracted RNA yielded the TCR library. The data were taken from a study of regulatory T cells in long-lasting Graves disease. Libraries of TCR beta came from iRepertoire HTBI primers plus Arm-PCR of CDR3 regions. TCRdb re-called the multiplex PCR reads with MiXCR, one entry per CDR3 protein. This sample has under 700,000 distinct CDR3 sequences, with about 16% found just once. The length of the CDR3 is 15 residues. J was trimmed by 2 bases and V by 10 bases; bases with no gene match: 5. The germline gives CDR1 LNHDA, CDR2 SQIVND (reference sequence). The data were also submitted as part of a second study, on T cells in Graves' hyperthyroidism and ophthalmopathy. As that study records: HTBI primers were the set used in a first-round RT-PCR of the TCR CDR3. Blood also carried most thyroid clonotypes expanded above 0.001.

V usage is TRBV19 and J usage is TRBJ2-3, with 14 bases lining up with TRBD2. This receptor was obtained from a woman aged 35-65 years with Graves disease. This specimen was peripheral blood mononuclear cells (PBMCs), taken at new diagnosis, from a patient treated with antithyroid drugs. CDR3 nucleotides: TGTGCCACCTTGGGACTAGCGGGGGACACAGATACGCAGTATTTT. Protein sequence: CATLGLAGDTDTQYF. The variable domain in full, with the rest retrieved from reference TRBV19 and TRBJ2-3, is DGGITQSPKYLFRKEGQNVTLSCEQNLNHDAMYWYRQDPGQGLRLIYYSQIVNDFQKGDIAEGYSVSREKKESFPLTVTSAQKNPTAFYLCATLGLAGDTDTQYFGPGTRLTVL.